This is a list of T cell receptor beta chains from one sample in a study of long-term antiretroviral therapy in people with HIV. Clones were sequenced by immunoSEQ multiplex PCR, and TCRdb holds only the in-frame ones, with some missing. The sample lists 20,000 to 25,000 clones; around 83% were seen once. The source material was unsorted PBMCs, sampled 1.9 years after starting antiretroviral therapy. Source of these receptors: a woman aged 25 to 39 with HIV. The CDR3 runs from the conserved cysteine through the conserved F or W. The D gene is left open where the match is weak. A clone size is listed for some rows: how often the clone was seen (once, few, many), or a class if it is expanded.

v_gene	abundance	j_gene	d_gene	CDR3aa	CDR3nt
TRBV7-2	-	TRBJ1-2	-	CASSFQGMGYTF	TGTGCCAGCAGCTTTCAGGGGATGGGCTACACCTTC
TRBV7-9	-	TRBJ1-2	-	CASSSGNYGYTF	TGTGCCAGCAGCTCAGGGAACTATGGCTACACCTTC
TRBV30	-	TRBJ1-4	-	CAWSSGYNEKLFF	TGTGCCTGGAGTTCTGGGTATAATGAAAAACTGTTTTTT
TRBV19	-	TRBJ1-1	TRBD1	CASRDRGLGTEAFF	TGTGCCTCCCGGGACAGGGGGCTGGGCACTGAAGCTTTCTTT
TRBV5-6	-	TRBJ2-7	-	CASSDGNTYEQYF	TGTGCCAGCAGCGACGGTAATACCTACGAGCAGTACTTC
TRBV18	few	TRBJ1-5	-	CASSPEVDNQPQHF	TGTGCCAGCTCACCAGAAGTCGACAATCAGCCCCAGCATTTT
TRBV7-3	-	TRBJ2-1	TRBD1	CASRTGAGEQFF	TGTGCCAGCAGAACAGGGGCAGGGGAGCAGTTCTTC
TRBV29-1	-	TRBJ2-1	-	CSVVSGLTASPFF	TGCAGCGTTGTTTCGGGACTCACCGCCAGTCCGTTCTTC
TRBV5-1	-	TRBJ2-7	-	CASSLDPMTPTSSYEQYF	TGCGCCAGCAGCTTGGACCCGATGACTCCTACAAGCTCCTACGAGCAGTACTTC
TRBV27	-	TRBJ2-7	-	CASSYGTSYEQYF	TGTGCCAGCAGTTATGGGACCAGCTACGAGCAGTACTTC
TRBV5-1	-	TRBJ1-4	-	CASSLGQRNEKLFF	TGCGCCAGCAGCTTGGGACAGAGGAATGAAAAACTGTTTTTT
TRBV5-6	once	TRBJ2-3	-	CASSAAGVGDTQYF	TGTGCCAGCAGCGCCGCAGGTGTGGGAGATACGCAGTATTTT
TRBV29-1	-	TRBJ1-2	-	CSVSRVLSNYGYTF	TGCAGCGTTTCCAGGGTCCTGTCTAACTATGGCTACACCTTC
TRBV2	once	TRBJ1-5	TRBD1	CASSEGTGITQPQHF	TGTGCCAGCAGTGAAGGGACAGGGATCACTCAGCCCCAGCATTTT
TRBV29-1	-	TRBJ1-1	-	CSVVDYEAFF	TGCAGCGTTGTAGACTATGAAGCTTTCTTT
TRBV6-1	-	TRBJ1-1	-	CASSELSAILTEAFF	TGTGCCAGCAGTGAACTATCTGCTATTCTTACTGAAGCTTTCTTT
TRBV27	-	TRBJ2-3	-	CASSSTSIPTDTQYF	TGTGCCAGCAGTTCCACCTCCATCCCCACAGATACGCAGTATTTT
TRBV9	-	TRBJ2-2	-	CASSVASTTGELFF	TGTGCCAGCAGCGTAGCTTCAACCACCGGGGAGCTGTTTTTT
TRBV27	few	TRBJ2-2	-	CASSGRTGELFF	TGTGCCAGCAGTGGAAGAACCGGGGAGCTGTTTTTT
TRBV6-1	few	TRBJ1-3	-	CASSEGADSGNTIYF	TGTGCCAGCAGTGAAGGGGCAGACTCTGGAAACACCATATATTTT
TRBV11-2	few	TRBJ2-4	TRBD1	CASSTQQGIGIQYF	TGTGCCAGCAGCACTCAACAGGGGATCGGCATTCAGTACTTC
TRBV2	-	TRBJ1-4	-	CASTKEATNEKLFF	TGTGCCAGTACCAAGGAGGCAACTAATGAAAAACTGTTTTTT
TRBV4-1	-	TRBJ2-1	TRBD2	CASSVTPSGVFNEQFF	TGCGCCAGCAGCGTGACGCCTAGCGGGGTTTTTAATGAGCAGTTCTTC
TRBV5-1	-	TRBJ2-5	-	CASSLGMAQETQYF	TGCGCCAGCAGCTTGGGGATGGCCCAAGAGACCCAGTACTTC
TRBV12-5	-	TRBJ2-5	-	CASGFIGQGPQETQYF	TGTGCTAGTGGTTTTATAGGGCAGGGACCTCAAGAGACCCAGTACTTC
TRBV12-5	-	TRBJ1-1	TRBD1	CASGIGTVNTEAFF	TGTGCTAGTGGGATCGGGACAGTGAACACTGAAGCTTTCTTT